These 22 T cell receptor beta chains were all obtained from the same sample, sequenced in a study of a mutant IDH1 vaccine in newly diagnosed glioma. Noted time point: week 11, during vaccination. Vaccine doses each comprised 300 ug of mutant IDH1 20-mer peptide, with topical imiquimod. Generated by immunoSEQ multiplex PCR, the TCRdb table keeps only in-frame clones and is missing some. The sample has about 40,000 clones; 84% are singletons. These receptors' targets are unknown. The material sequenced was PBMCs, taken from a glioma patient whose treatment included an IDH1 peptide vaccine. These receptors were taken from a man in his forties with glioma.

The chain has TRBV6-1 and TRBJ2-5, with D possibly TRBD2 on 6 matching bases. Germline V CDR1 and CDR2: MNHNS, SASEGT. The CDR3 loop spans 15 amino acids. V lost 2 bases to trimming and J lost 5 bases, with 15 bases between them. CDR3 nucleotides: TGTGCCAGCAGTGAAAACGGCGGGGCGGGGGAGACCCAGTACTTC. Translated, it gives CASSENGGAGETQYF.

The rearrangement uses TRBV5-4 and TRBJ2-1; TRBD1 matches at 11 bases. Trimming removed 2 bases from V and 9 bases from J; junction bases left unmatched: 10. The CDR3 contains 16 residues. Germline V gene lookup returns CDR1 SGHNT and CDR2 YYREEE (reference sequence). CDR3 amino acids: CASSLGQGARNGEQFF. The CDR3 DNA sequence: TGTGCCAGCAGCTTAGGACAGGGGGCGCGAAATGGTGAGCAGTTCTTC. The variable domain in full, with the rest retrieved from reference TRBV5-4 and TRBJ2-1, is ETGVTQSPTHLIKTRGQQVTLRCSSQSGHNTVSWYQQALGQGPQFIFQYYREEENGRGNFPPRFSGLQFPNYSSELNVNALELDDSALYLCASSLGQGARNGEQFFGPGTRLTVL.

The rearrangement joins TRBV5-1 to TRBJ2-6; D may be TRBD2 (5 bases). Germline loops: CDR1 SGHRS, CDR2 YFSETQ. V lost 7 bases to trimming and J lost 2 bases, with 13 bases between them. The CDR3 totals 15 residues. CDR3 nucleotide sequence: TGCGCCAGCGCCACGGGGTTAACTGGGGCCAACGTCCTGACTTTC. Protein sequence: CASATGLTGANVLTF. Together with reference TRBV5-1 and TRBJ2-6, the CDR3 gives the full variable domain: KAGVTQTPRYLIKTRGQQVTLSCSPISGHRSVSWYQQTPGQGLQFLFEYFSETQRNKGNFPGRFSGRQFSNSRSEMNVSTLELGDSALYLCASATGLTGANVLTFGAGSRLTVL.

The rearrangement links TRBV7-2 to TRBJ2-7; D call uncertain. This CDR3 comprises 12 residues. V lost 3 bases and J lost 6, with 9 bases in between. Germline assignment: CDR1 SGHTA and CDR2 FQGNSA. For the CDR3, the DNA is TGTGCCAGCAGCTTCCAGTATTCCGAGCAGTACTTC. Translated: CASSFQYSEQYF.

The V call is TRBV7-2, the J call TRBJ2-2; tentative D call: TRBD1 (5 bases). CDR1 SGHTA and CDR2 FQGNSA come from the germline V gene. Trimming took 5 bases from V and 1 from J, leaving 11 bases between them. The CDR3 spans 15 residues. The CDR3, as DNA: TGTGCCAGCAGCCCAATAAGGGGGAACACCGGGGAGCTGTTTTTT. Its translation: CASSPIRGNTGELFF.

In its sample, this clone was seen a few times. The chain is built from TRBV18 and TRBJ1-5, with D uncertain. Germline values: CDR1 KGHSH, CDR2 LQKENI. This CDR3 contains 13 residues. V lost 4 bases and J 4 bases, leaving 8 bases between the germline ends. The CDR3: CASSQAENQPQHF. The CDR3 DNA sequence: TGTGCCAGCTCACAGGCGGAAAATCAGCCCCAGCATTTT.

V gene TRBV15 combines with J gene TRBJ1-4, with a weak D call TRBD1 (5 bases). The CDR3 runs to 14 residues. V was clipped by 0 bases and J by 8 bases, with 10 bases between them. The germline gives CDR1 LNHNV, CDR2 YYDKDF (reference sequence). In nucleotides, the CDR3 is TGTGCCACCAGCAGAGATTGGGGGAACGAAAAACTGTTTTTT. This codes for CATSRDWGNEKLFF.

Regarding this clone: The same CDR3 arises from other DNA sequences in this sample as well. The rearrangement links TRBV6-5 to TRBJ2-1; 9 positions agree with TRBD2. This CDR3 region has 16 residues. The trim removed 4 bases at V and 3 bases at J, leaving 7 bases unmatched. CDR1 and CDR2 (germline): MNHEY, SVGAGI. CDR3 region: CASSSPGTSIYNEQFF. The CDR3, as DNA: TGTGCCAGCAGTTCACCCGGGACTAGCATCTACAATGAGCAGTTCTTC.

CDR3 loop: CASSPDRAPYEQYF. The CDR3 DNA reads TGCGCCAGCAGCCCGGACAGGGCCCCCTACGAGCAGTACTTC. The J gene is TRBJ2-7, the V gene TRBV5-1, with TRBD1 identical over 8 bases. V shed 4 bases and J 2 bases; nucleotides not matched to a gene: 5. This CDR3 comprises 14 residues. Looked up from germline, CDR1 is SGHRS and CDR2 is YFSETQ.

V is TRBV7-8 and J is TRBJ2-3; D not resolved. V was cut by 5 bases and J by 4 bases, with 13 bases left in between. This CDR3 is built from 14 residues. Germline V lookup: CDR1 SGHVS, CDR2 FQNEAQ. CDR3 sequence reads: CASSPEGWSDTQYF. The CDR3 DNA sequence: TGTGCCAGCAGCCCTGAAGGTTGGTCAGATACGCAGTATTTT.

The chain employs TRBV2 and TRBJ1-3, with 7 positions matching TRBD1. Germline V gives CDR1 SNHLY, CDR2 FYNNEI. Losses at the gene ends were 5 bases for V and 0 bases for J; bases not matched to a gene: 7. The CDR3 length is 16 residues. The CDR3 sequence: CASSSGGAGSGNTIYF. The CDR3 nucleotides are TGTGCCAGCAGTTCAGGGGGTGCTGGCTCTGGAAACACCATATATTTT. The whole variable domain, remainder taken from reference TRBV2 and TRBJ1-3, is EPEVTQTPSHQVTQMGQEVILRCVPISNHLYFYWYRQILGQKVEFLVSFYNNEISEKSEIFDDQFSVERPDGSNFTLKIRSTKLEDSAMYFCASSSGGAGSGNTIYFGEGSWLTVV.

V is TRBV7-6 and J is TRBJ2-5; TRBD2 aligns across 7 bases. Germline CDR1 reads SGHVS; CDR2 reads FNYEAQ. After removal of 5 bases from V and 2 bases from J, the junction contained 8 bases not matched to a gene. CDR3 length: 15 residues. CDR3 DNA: TGTGCCAGCAGCCTCCTGGGGACTATTCAAGAGACCCAGTACTTC. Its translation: CASSLLGTIQETQYF.

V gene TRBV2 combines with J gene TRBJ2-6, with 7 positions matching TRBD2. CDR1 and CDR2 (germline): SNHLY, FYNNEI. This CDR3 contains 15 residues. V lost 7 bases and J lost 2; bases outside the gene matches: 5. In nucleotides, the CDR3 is TGTGCCAGCACCACGGGGGGAGCTGGGGCCAACGTCCTGACTTTC. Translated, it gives CASTTGGAGANVLTF. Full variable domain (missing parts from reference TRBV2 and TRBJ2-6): EPEVTQTPSHQVTQMGQEVILRCVPISNHLYFYWYRQILGQKVEFLVSFYNNEISEKSEIFDDQFSVERPDGSNFTLKIRSTKLEDSAMYFCASTTGGAGANVLTFGAGSRLTVL.

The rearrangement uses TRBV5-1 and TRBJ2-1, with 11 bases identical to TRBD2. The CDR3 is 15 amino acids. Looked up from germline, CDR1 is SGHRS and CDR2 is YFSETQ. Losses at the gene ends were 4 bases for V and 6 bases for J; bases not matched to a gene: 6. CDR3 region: CASSDLLAGANEQFF. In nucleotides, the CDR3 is TGCGCCAGCAGCGACTTACTAGCGGGAGCCAATGAGCAGTTCTTC. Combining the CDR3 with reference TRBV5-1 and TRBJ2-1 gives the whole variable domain KAGVTQTPRYLIKTRGQQVTLSCSPISGHRSVSWYQQTPGQGLQFLFEYFSETQRNKGNFPGRFSGRQFSNSRSEMNVSTLELGDSALYLCASSDLLAGANEQFFGPGTRLTVL.

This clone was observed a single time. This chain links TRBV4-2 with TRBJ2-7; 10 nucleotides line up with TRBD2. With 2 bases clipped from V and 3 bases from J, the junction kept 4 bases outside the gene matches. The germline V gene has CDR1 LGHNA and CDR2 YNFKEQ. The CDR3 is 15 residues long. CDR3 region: CASSQLASGGYEQYF. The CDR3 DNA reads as TGTGCCAGCAGCCAACTGGCTAGCGGGGGCTACGAGCAGTACTTC.

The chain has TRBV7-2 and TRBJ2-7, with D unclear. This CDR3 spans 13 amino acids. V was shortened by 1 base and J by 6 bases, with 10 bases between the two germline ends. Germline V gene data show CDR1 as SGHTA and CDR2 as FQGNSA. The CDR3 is CASSLVMVSEQYF. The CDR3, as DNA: TGTGCCAGCAGCTTAGTGATGGTTTCCGAGCAGTACTTC.

The CDR3, as DNA: TGTGCCAGCAGTGACAGGGGAGATACGCAGTATTTT. Translated: CASSDRGDTQYF. This chain uses TRBV6-4 with TRBJ2-3, with D maybe TRBD1 (5 bases). Trimming stripped 2 bases from V and 5 bases from J, with 5 bases between. CDR3 size: 12 residues. In germline, CDR1 is MRHNA, CDR2 SNTAGT.

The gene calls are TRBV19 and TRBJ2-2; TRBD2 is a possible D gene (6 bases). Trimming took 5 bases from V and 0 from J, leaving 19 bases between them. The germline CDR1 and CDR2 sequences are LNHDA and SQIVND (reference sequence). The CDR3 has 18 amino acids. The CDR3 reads CASSLPGLRPSNTGELFF. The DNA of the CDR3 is TGTGCCAGTAGTCTCCCGGGACTGCGACCTTCGAACACCGGGGAGCTGTTTTTT.

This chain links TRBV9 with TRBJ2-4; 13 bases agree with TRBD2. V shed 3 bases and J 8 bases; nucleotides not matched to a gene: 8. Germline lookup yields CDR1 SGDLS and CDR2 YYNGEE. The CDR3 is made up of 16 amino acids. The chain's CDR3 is CASSGAGTSGTDIQYF. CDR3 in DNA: TGTGCCAGCAGCGGAGCCGGGACTAGCGGGACGGACATTCAGTACTTC.

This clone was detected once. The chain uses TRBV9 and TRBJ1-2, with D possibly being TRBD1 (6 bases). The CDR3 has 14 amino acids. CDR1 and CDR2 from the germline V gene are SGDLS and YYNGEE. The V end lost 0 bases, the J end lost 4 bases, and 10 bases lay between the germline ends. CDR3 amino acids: CASSVGETGYGYTF. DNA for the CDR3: TGTGCCAGCAGCGTAGGAGAGACAGGCTATGGCTACACCTTC.

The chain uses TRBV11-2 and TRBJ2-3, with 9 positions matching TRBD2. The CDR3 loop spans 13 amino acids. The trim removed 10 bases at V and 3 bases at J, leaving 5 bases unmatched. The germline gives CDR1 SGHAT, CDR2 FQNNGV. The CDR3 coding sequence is TGTGCCACCTTAGCGGGAGTAACAGATACGCAGTATTTT. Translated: CATLAGVTDTQYF.

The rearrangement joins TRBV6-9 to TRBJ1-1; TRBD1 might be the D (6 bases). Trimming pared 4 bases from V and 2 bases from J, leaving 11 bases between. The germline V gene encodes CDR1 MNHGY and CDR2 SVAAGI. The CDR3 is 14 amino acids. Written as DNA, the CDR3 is TGTGCCAGCAGTTGGGGGCAGACAAACACTGAAGCTTTCTTT. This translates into CASSWGQTNTEAFF.